These 25 T cell receptor beta chains were all obtained from the same sample, sequenced in a study of Graves' ophthalmopathy and Graves' hyperthyroidism. RNA transcripts served as template for amplifying TCR beta CDR3 sequences. Second-round multiplex PCR came after first-round RT-PCR with HTBI primers. TCRdb reprocessed the multiplex PCR reads via MiXCR and lists one record per CDR3 protein. The sample shows some 1.1 million distinct CDR3 sequences, about 38% of them seen only once. Sequencing input: peripheral blood or thyroid tissue (not recorded which). These TCRs come from an adult man with Graves' hyperthyroidism.

Remarks on this clonotype: Given a much more abundant clone one base away, this may be a read error. V usage is TRBV11-2 and J usage is TRBJ1-5; D not resolved. V gave up 5 bases and J gave up 2 bases, with 13 bases separating them. CDR1 is SGHAT, CDR2 FQNNGV, per germline. This CDR3 has 15 residues. The CDR3 DNA reads TGTGCCAGCAGCCCAGGAGCCCACGGCAATCAGCCCCAGCATTTT. Translating it yields CASSPGAHGNQPQHF.

The chain combines TRBV29-1 with TRBJ2-7; D is possibly TRBD1 (6 bases). Germline lookup yields CDR1 SQVTM and CDR2 ANQGSEA. The CDR3 runs 12 residues. CDR3 protein: CRGGRTDYEQYF. CDR3 nucleotide sequence: TGCAGGGGTGGACGGACAGACTACGAGCAGTACTTC.

This clonotype showed up many times. The J gene is TRBJ2-7, the V gene TRBV20-1; 8 bases agree with TRBD2. This CDR3 contains 14 residues. Germline assignment: CDR1 DFQATT and CDR2 SNEGSKA (reference sequence). V lost 6 bases to trimming and J lost 4 bases; unmatched junction nucleotides: 11. CDR3 DNA sequence: TGCAGTGCGAAGGAGTGGACTAGCTGGTACGAGCAGTACTTC. Protein product: CSAKEWTSWYEQYF.

This clonotype was seen at least ten times. This sequence joins TRBV9 and TRBJ1-5, with D perhaps TRBD1 (6 bases). The germline gives CDR1 SGDLS, CDR2 YYNGEE. The CDR3 is made up of 14 amino acids. Trimming took off 7 bases at V and 6 bases at J, with 17 bases between the two ends. The CDR3 sequence is CASGAGGVRQPQHF. In DNA form, the CDR3 reads TGTGCCAGCGGGGCGGGGGGCGTTCGTCAGCCCCAGCATTTT.

This clonotype was found many times. The chain uses TRBV20-1 and TRBJ2-7, with D unresolved. The germline gives CDR1 DFQATT, CDR2 SNEGSKA (reference sequence). V lost 0 bases to trimming and J lost 1 base, with 7 bases between them. This CDR3 is 13 amino acids long. The CDR3 DNA sequence: TGCAGTGCTAGAGAGGTGACGTCCTACGAGCAGTACTTC. It is translated as CSAREVTSYEQYF.

This clonotype was picked up many times. The chain combines TRBV29-1 with TRBJ2-7; no reliable D call. V lost 3 bases to trimming and J lost 0 bases, with 3 bases between them. The CDR3 consists of 11 residues. Germline loops: CDR1 SQVTM, CDR2 ANQGSEA. The CDR3 bases are TGCAGCGTTGACACCTCCTACGAGCAGTACTTC. It specifies CSVDTSYEQYF.

This clonotype came up many times. The V gene is TRBV7-9, the J gene TRBJ2-5; D is uncertain. The V end lost 6 bases, the J end lost 2 bases, and 13 bases lay between the germline ends. This CDR3 has 14 residues. In germline, CDR1 is SEHNR, CDR2 FQNEAQ (reference sequence). The CDR3 DNA reads as TGTGCCAGCAGAGGACCGTCTGTTCAAGAGACCCAGTACTTC. Protein sequence: CASRGPSVQETQYF.

This clonotype was seen at least ten times. The chain has TRBV10-3 and TRBJ1-1; unclear D gene. Trimming removed 5 bases at V and 0 bases at J, with 10 bases between. This CDR3 contains 14 residues. CDR1 ENHRY and CDR2 SYGVKD come from the germline V gene. CDR3 residues: CAISSDGLNTEAFF. CDR3 DNA sequence: TGTGCCATCAGTAGCGACGGCCTGAACACTGAAGCTTTCTTT.

The gene calls are TRBV12-3 or TRBV12-4 and TRBJ2-5; a possible D gene is TRBD2 (5 bases). The CDR3 consists of 13 residues. V lost 10 bases and J 1 base, leaving 13 bases between the germline ends. The DNA for the CDR3 is TGTGCCACCCACGGACTCCGCCAAGAGACCCAGTACTTC. It encodes CATHGLRQETQYF.

This clonotype has only a few counts. The chain links TRBV5-6 to TRBJ1-1, with 7 positions matching TRBD1. In germline, CDR1 is SGHDT, CDR2 YYEEEE. J lost 3 bases, V lost 5 bases, and 19 bases had no gene match. The CDR3 is made up of 18 amino acids. CDR3 sequence reads: CASSQVFDFYGTDTEAFF. For the CDR3, the DNA is TGTGCCAGCAGTCAGGTATTCGATTTTTATGGGACAGACACTGAAGCTTTCTTT.

This clonotype was observed at least ten times. The genes are TRBV7-2 and TRBJ1-5; 7 nucleotides agree with TRBD1. J was trimmed by 8 bases and V by 1 base; bases with no gene match: 8. This CDR3 contains 15 residues. Germline CDR1 is SGHTA and CDR2 is FQGNSA. The CDR3 protein is CASSLGLQGDEPQHF. In nucleotides, the CDR3 is TGTGCCAGCAGCTTAGGGTTGCAGGGGGATGAGCCCCAGCATTTT.

The table lists this clonotype with a few counts. This could be a read error, since a much larger clone is one nucleotide away. This chain connects TRBV19 to TRBJ1-5, with D unresolved. The CDR3 extends over 13 amino acids. CDR1 and CDR2 from the germline V gene are LNHDA and SQIVND (reference sequence). With 8 bases removed from V and 6 bases from J, the gap between germline ends came to 14 bases. The CDR3 bases are TGTGCCAGTCACCCCCTAGGGAGTCAGCCCCAGCATTTT. Translated, it gives CASHPLGSQPQHF.

This clonotype was detected many times. One junction end disagrees with the germline gene, perhaps due to a read error. The V call is TRBV5-1, the J call TRBJ2-7, with a tentative D call TRBD1 (6 bases). The V gene's germline CDR1 is SGHRS and CDR2 YFSETQ. The CDR3 extends over 11 amino acids. CDR3 region: CASSLEGRQAF. DNA of the CDR3: TGCGCCAGCAGCTTGGAAGGCAGACAGGCCTTC.

This clonotype was recorded at least ten times. As DNA, the CDR3 is TGCAGTGCCCCGGACAGGGCCACGTCATCCTACGAGCAGTACTTC. Its protein is CSAPDRATSSYEQYF. This rearrangement joins TRBV20-1 to TRBJ2-7; 8 nucleotides line up with TRBD1. Germline lookup yields CDR1 DFQATT and CDR2 SNEGSKA (reference sequence). J was trimmed by 1 base and V by 6 bases; bases with no gene match: 11. CDR3 length: 15 amino acids.

This clonotype was seen a few times. The V gene is TRBV9, the J gene TRBJ2-5, with a weak D call TRBD2 (7 bases). The germline V and J ends were trimmed by 3 bases and 9 bases, with 18 bases remaining between them. The CDR3 spans 14 residues. Germline V gene sequence: CDR1 SGDLS, CDR2 YYNGEE. The CDR3 spells CASSEGGWNQPQYF. The CDR3 bases are TGTGCCAGCAGCGAGGGGGGGTGGAATCAGCCCCAGTACTTC.

The chain has TRBV7-9 and TRBJ1-1; TRBD1 agrees at 12 bases. The V and J ends lost 5 bases and 6 bases, in that order; junction bases with no gene match: 4. The CDR3 has 14 residues. CDR1 SEHNR and CDR2 FQNEAQ come from the germline V gene (reference sequence). The CDR3 region is CASSRGQGAAEAFF. The CDR3 DNA is TGTGCCAGCAGCCGGGGACAGGGGGCCGCTGAAGCTTTCTTT.

The rearrangement uses TRBV7-2 and TRBJ2-2, with 8 bases fitting TRBD1. CDR1 SGHTA and CDR2 FQGNSA come from the germline V gene. The junction had 5 bases not matched to a gene; V was cut back by 6 bases and J by 5 bases. The CDR3 runs 14 residues. The CDR3 loop is CASRQGVGTGELFF. The CDR3 region has the DNA TGTGCCAGCAGACAGGGGGTTGGGACCGGGGAGCTGTTTTTT. The whole variable domain, remainder taken from reference TRBV7-2 and TRBJ2-2, is GAGVSQSPSNKVTEKGKDVELRCDPISGHTALYWYRQSLGQGLEFLIYFQGNSAPDKSGLPSDRFSAERTGGSVSTLTIQRTQQEDSAVYLCASRQGVGTGELFFGEGSRLTVL.

This clonotype was counted many times. The J gene is TRBJ2-7, the V gene TRBV20-1; TRBD2 matches at 7 bases. CDR3 length equals 14 residues. With 3 bases clipped from V and 2 bases from J, the junction kept 7 bases outside the gene matches. The germline CDR1 and CDR2 sequences are DFQATT and SNEGSKA (reference sequence). The CDR3 DNA sequence: TGCAGTGCTAGTTTGTCGGCGGGAGCCTACGAGCAGTACTTC. This encodes CSASLSAGAYEQYF.

The CDR3 DNA reads TGTGCCAGCAGCTGGGGTAAAGACACCGGGGAGCTGTTTTTT. Its protein is CASSWGKDTGELFF. V and J are TRBV6-4 and TRBJ2-2; D is ambiguous. The CDR3 runs to 14 residues. V lost 6 bases and J lost 3, with 11 bases in between. Germline V CDR1 and CDR2: MRHNA, SNTAGT.

In its sample, this clonotype was seen many times. The chain combines TRBV7-3 with TRBJ2-5; 11 bases fit TRBD2. The germline gives CDR1 SGHTA, CDR2 FQGTGA. V shed 5 bases, J shed 4 bases, and the junction held 6 bases outside the gene matches. This CDR3 is built from 15 residues. In nucleotides, the CDR3 is TGTGCCAGCAGCATTAGCGGGAGGGGTCGAGAGACCCAGTACTTC. Amino acids: CASSISGRGRETQYF.

This clonotype was picked up a small number of times. The chain uses TRBV5-5 and TRBJ2-5; D unclear. This CDR3 is 14 amino acids long. Trimming shortened V by 4 bases and J by 1 base, and 11 bases separated the two germline ends. Germline V gene data show CDR1 as SGHKS and CDR2 as YYEKEE (reference sequence). The CDR3 reads CASSPRWGQETQYF. The DNA of the CDR3 is TGTGCCAGCAGCCCCCGGTGGGGCCAAGAGACCCAGTACTTC.

This clonotype was recorded many times. The chain recombines TRBV19 with TRBJ1-1; no firm D call. The CDR3 covers 13 residues. Germline V gene lookup returns CDR1 LNHDA and CDR2 SQIVND (reference sequence). Trimming removed 7 bases at V and 2 bases at J, with 11 bases between. The CDR3 protein is CASTYSSNTEAFF. CDR3 in DNA: TGTGCCAGTACCTACAGCTCAAACACTGAAGCTTTCTTT.

This clonotype was counted at least ten times. The rearrangement joins TRBV5-1 to TRBJ1-1; maybe TRBD1 (5 bases). Germline CDR1 is SGHRS and CDR2 is YFSETQ. Trimming cost V 4 bases and J 11 bases, with 21 bases left between them. The CDR3 is made up of 14 amino acids. The DNA for the CDR3 is TGCGCCAGCAGCGTACTTTCTTTGGGGGAACGCGCTTTCTTT. Protein product: CASSVLSLGERAFF.

Points on this clonotype: A much larger clone lies a single base off, so this may be a read error. The chain links TRBV20-1 to TRBJ1-1, with a weak D call TRBD1 (5 bases). CDR1 and CDR2 from the germline V gene are DFQATT and SNEGSKA (reference sequence). This CDR3 region has 14 residues. V lost 4 bases and J 4 bases, leaving 16 bases between the germline ends. CDR3 in DNA: TGCAGTGCTAAACGAGTCGGCCAGGGCACTGAAGCTTTCTTT. Translated, it gives CSAKRVGQGTEAFF.

This clonotype was seen at least ten times. The rearrangement uses TRBV11-2 and TRBJ2-5; 14 bases are shared with TRBD2. The CDR3 consists of 17 residues. Germline V gene sequence: CDR1 SGHAT, CDR2 FQNNGV. Losses at the gene ends were 5 bases for V and 1 base for J; bases not matched to a gene: 6. CDR3 nucleotides: TGTGCCAGCAGCCGACTAGCGGGGGGGCGGGGCCAAGAGACCCAGTACTTC. This translates into CASSRLAGGRGQETQYF.